The TCR beta chain described here comes from a study of T-cell reconstitution after alpha-beta-depleted transplantation in children. This clonotype was observed many times. CDR1 is MDHEN and CDR2 is SYDVKM in the germline V gene. This CDR3 is 14 amino acids long. J gave up 4 bases and V 3 bases, and 0 bases lay outside the gene matches. Preparation of the TCRbeta library was carried out with unique molecular identifiers. TCRdb analysed the PCR reads with MiXCR anew, one entry per CDR3 protein. The sample gives 230,000 or so distinct CDR3 sequences, around 11% of which show up once; about 2.6% is in the top ten.

The TCR sequence derives from a human donor who donated a stem cell graft to a child with acute lymphoblastic leukemia. This specimen consisted of PBMCs from the stem cell graft donor, obtained from the stem cell graft. The V gene is TRBV28, the J gene TRBJ2-2, with 9 positions matching TRBD2. The CDR3 sequence is CASSFSGGTGELFF. As DNA, the CDR3 is TGTGCCAGCAGTTTTAGCGGGGGCACCGGGGAGCTGTTTTTT.